This T cell receptor beta chain was captured by sequencing in a study of blood T cell repertoires in COVID-19. Study background: Collection of acute and convalescent COVID-19 samples took place in the United States, Italy and Spain. The cDNA or gDNA used as material had been derived from T cells, B-cell-depleted T cells, or PBMCs.

About this clone itself: One end of the junction fails to match germline, which may point to a read error.

As handled by the study authors: Estimated nucleated cell counts came from reference gene primer amplification. The table came from immunoSEQ multiplex PCR; TCRdb's copy has only in-frame clones and leaves some out. V, J and clone size were drawn from that table, and D and trimming were deduced from the DNA. The sample consists of around 130,000 clones, roughly 81% of them appearing once. CDR1 is MGHRA, CDR2 YSYEKL, per germline. This CDR3 is 15 amino acids long. The chain combines TRBV4-1 with TRBJ2-7; 9 bases agree with TRBD1. The TCR originated in a human donor in a cohort sampled during active COVID-19. What was sequenced was peripheral blood. The CDR3 DNA follows: TGCGCCAGCAGCCAAGATGTGCGGGTCGGTGGGACAGGGTCTTTC. Protein sequence: CASSQDVRVGGTGSF.